This T cell receptor beta chain was sequenced in a study of early T cells in non-severe SARS-CoV-2 infection. TCRdb re-called the 5' RACE reads with MiXCR, one entry per CDR3 protein. The sample has 26,000 or so distinct CDR3 sequences, just over 4% seen once. Many counts were recorded for this clonotype. Germline CDR1 is SNHLY and CDR2 is FYNNEI. V gave up 1 base and J gave up 0 bases, with 10 bases separating them. The CDR3 consists of 15 residues. The genes are TRBV2 and TRBJ2-7, with D perhaps TRBD1 (5 bases). Sequenced material: whole blood. The source of this sequence is an adult who was a healthcare worker with PCR-confirmed SARS-CoV-2 infection or an uninfected control (not recorded which). The CDR3 spells CASSEDRPASYEQYF. CDR3 coding DNA: TGTGCCAGCAGTGAAGACAGGCCGGCCTCCTACGAGCAGTACTTC. Filled out from reference TRBV2 and TRBJ2-7, the complete variable domain reads EPEVTQTPSHQVTQMGQEVILRCVPISNHLYFYWYRQILGQKVEFLVSFYNNEISEKSEIFDDQFSVERPDGSNFTLKIRSTKLEDSAMYFCASSEDRPASYEQYFGPGTRLTVT.